The T cell receptor (beta chain) under discussion was sequenced for a study of blood T cell repertoires in COVID-19. The V and J ends lost 5 bases and 0 bases respectively, with 13 bases between them. This CDR3 is 15 amino acids long. Germline V gene lookup returns CDR1 SEHNR and CDR2 FQNEAQ (reference sequence). Method: immunoSEQ multiplex PCR; TCRdb's copy keeps in-frame clones and lacks some. Of about 35,000 clones in the sample, about four fifths were seen once. This rearrangement joins TRBV7-9 to TRBJ1-1; D is perhaps TRBD1 (5 bases). This clonotype was sampled from a man in his 60s in a cohort sampled during active COVID-19. Sequenced input: peripheral blood. CDR3 amino acids: CASSPDRIMNTEAFF. As DNA, the CDR3 is TGTGCCAGCAGCCCCGACAGAATCATGAACACTGAAGCTTTCTTT. Full variable domain (remainder filled in from reference TRBV7-9 and TRBJ1-1): DTGVSQNPRHKITKRGQNVTFRCDPISEHNRLYWYRQTLGQGPEFLTYFQNEAQLEKSRLLSDRFSAERPKGSFSTLEIQRTEQGDSAMYLCASSPDRIMNTEAFFGQGTRLTVV.